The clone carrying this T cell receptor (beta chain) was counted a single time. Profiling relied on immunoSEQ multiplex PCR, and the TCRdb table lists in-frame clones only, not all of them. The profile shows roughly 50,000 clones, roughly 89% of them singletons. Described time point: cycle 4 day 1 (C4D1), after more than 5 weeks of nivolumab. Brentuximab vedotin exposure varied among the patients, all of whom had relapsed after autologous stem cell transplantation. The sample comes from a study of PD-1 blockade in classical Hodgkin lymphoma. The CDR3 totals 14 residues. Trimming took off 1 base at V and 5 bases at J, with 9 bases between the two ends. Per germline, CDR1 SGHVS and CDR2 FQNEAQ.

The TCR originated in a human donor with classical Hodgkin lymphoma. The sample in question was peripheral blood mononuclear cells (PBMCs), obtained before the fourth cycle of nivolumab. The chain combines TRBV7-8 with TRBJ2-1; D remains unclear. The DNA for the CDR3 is TGTGCCAGCAGCTTAGGAGCAGTTCACAATGAGCAGTTCTTC. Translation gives CASSLGAVHNEQFF.